A single sample is the source of the 14 T cell receptor beta chains below, sequenced in a study of STAT3 mutations in large granular lymphocyte leukemia. Overall study findings and caveats: Every T-LGLL patient had at least one immunodominant TCRbeta clonotype.

No cognate antigen is known for these TCRs. Clones were sequenced by immunoSEQ multiplex PCR, and TCRdb holds only the in-frame ones, with some missing. In the table there are about 42,000 clones, roughly three quarters of which are singletons. Sequencing was performed on PBMCs. The receptors shown here come from a human donor with T large granular lymphocyte leukemia. Some clones in this sample may be carry-over from other donors' samples.

This sequence joins TRBV7-9 and TRBJ2-1; D might be TRBD1 (6 bases). Germline CDR1 and CDR2: SEHNR and FQNEAQ (reference sequence). This CDR3 comprises 14 residues. Trimming removed 5 bases from V and 8 bases from J, with 16 bases in between. CDR3 sequence reads: CASSNPRAGDEQFF. CDR3 DNA sequence: TGTGCCAGCAGCAACCCTAGGGCAGGGGATGAGCAGTTCTTC.

This chain joins TRBV28 and TRBJ1-1, with a tentative D call TRBD1 (5 bases). V was shortened by 10 bases and J by 2 bases, with 17 bases between the two germline ends. Germline V CDR1 and CDR2: MDHEN, SYDVKM. The CDR3 extends over 14 amino acids. CDR3 sequence (DNA): TGTGCCACGAAAGTACAGGCCTTAAACACTGAAGCTTTCTTT. Its translation is CATKVQALNTEAFF.

This clone occurred a few times. The chain has TRBV27 and TRBJ1-6; 7 nucleotides match TRBD1. The CDR3 runs 15 residues. V lost 6 bases and J lost 3; bases outside the gene matches: 5. CDR1 MNHEY and CDR2 SMNVEV come from the germline V gene (reference sequence). CDR3 DNA: TGTGCCAGCAGGGGACAGCTCCTCTATAATTCACCCCTCCACTTT. It specifies CASRGQLLYNSPLHF.

The rearrangement links TRBV18 to TRBJ1-5, with no clear D. This CDR3 is 15 amino acids long. Germline CDR1 and CDR2: KGHSH and LQKENI. The germline V and J ends were trimmed by 8 bases and 2 bases, with 16 bases remaining between them. Here the CDR3 DNA reads TGTGCCAGCGTCACCCGACGTAGAGGCAATCAGCCCCAGCATTTT. Amino acid sequence: CASVTRRRGNQPQHF.

This chain uses TRBV18 with TRBJ2-3; TRBD1 matches at 7 bases. CDR3 length: 13 amino acids. V was pared by 6 bases and J by 6 bases, with 6 bases of the junction left unmatched. CDR1 is KGHSH, CDR2 LQKENI, per germline. As DNA, the CDR3 is TGTGCCAGCTCTGAAAGGGGGCAGGATACGCAGTATTTT. This encodes CASSERGQDTQYF. Full variable domain (rest looked up from reference TRBV18 and TRBJ2-3): NAGVMQNPRHLVRRRGQEARLRCSPMKGHSHVYWYRQLPEEGLKFMVYLQKENIIDESGMPKERFSAEFPKEGPSILRIQQVVRGDSAAYFCASSERGQDTQYFGPGTRLTVL.

The rearrangement links TRBV30 to TRBJ1-2; 12 bases match TRBD1. The V and J ends lost 8 bases and 5 bases, in that order; junction bases with no gene match: 15. Germline CDR1 reads GTSNPN; CDR2 reads SVGIG (reference sequence). The CDR3 contains 16 residues. CDR3 in amino acids: CAHGPLPGQGAYGYTF. CDR3 DNA: TGTGCCCACGGGCCCTTACCGGGACAGGGGGCATATGGCTACACCTTC.

The V call is TRBV11-2, the J call TRBJ2-5; 7 nucleotides line up with TRBD1. The V gene's germline CDR1 is SGHAT and CDR2 FQNNGV. With 6 bases clipped from V and 2 bases from J, the junction kept 6 bases outside the gene matches. The length of the CDR3 is 14 residues. CDR3 sequence: CASSRRTGQETQYF. CDR3 DNA: TGTGCCAGCAGTCGGAGGACAGGTCAAGAGACCCAGTACTTC.

The J gene is TRBJ2-3, the V gene TRBV28; tentatively, D is TRBD2 (5 bases). From germline, CDR1 is MDHEN and CDR2 SYDVKM. CDR3 size: 14 residues. V was trimmed by 5 bases and J by 6 bases, leaving 15 bases between them. This chain's CDR3 is CASSHDRPGDTQYF. The CDR3 nucleotides read TGTGCCAGCAGTCATGACCGTCCGGGGGATACGCAGTATTTT.

This sequence joins TRBV11-2 and TRBJ2-1; 8 bases map to TRBD2. CDR3 length: 15 amino acids. The V gene's germline CDR1 is SGHAT and CDR2 FQNNGV. The V gene end was trimmed by 5 bases and the J gene end by 3 bases; junction bases not matched to a gene: 6. The CDR3 loop reads CASSETGGGYNEQFF. In DNA form, the CDR3 reads TGTGCCAGCAGCGAAACCGGGGGGGGCTACAATGAGCAGTTCTTC.

J is TRBJ2-7 and V is TRBV29-1; D possibly corresponds to TRBD1 (6 bases). The CDR3 covers 13 residues. Germline V gene lookup returns CDR1 SQVTM and CDR2 ANQGSEA. V gave up 7 bases and J gave up 2 bases, with 15 bases separating them. CDR3 coding DNA: TGCAGCGCGTGGACAGACCCGACCTACGAGCAGTACTTC. Encoded protein: CSAWTDPTYEQYF.

The chain has TRBV19 and TRBJ1-6; 10 bases align to TRBD1. The CDR3 extends over 14 amino acids. J lost 7 bases, V lost 5 bases, and 2 bases had no gene match. Per germline, CDR1 LNHDA and CDR2 SQIVND (reference sequence). This CDR3 is CASSSGQGNSPLHF. The CDR3 region has the DNA TGTGCCAGTAGTTCGGGACAGGGGAATTCACCCCTCCACTTT.

The rearrangement uses TRBV10-2 and TRBJ1-5; D not certain. Germline V CDR1 and CDR2: WSHSY, SAAADI. This CDR3 has 14 amino acids. V dropped 8 bases and J dropped 4 bases, with 15 bases sitting between them. The CDR3 DNA sequence: TGCGCCAGCGGGCAGGTTAGGGTGAATCAGCCCCAGCATTTT. Encoded protein: CASGQVRVNQPQHF.

V is TRBV2 and J is TRBJ1-1; 9 bases agree with TRBD1. The CDR3 length is 15 residues. V gave up 5 bases and J gave up 4 bases; unmatched junction bases: 8. The germline V gene has CDR1 SNHLY and CDR2 FYNNEI. The CDR3 spells CASSYPGQGITEAFF. CDR3 DNA sequence: TGTGCCAGCAGTTATCCGGGACAGGGTATCACTGAAGCTTTCTTT.

The gene calls are TRBV7-2 and TRBJ2-7; 8 bases line up with TRBD2. Per germline, CDR1 SGHTA and CDR2 FQGNSA. This CDR3 is 14 amino acids long. The V and J ends lost 3 bases and 3 bases, in that order; junction bases with no gene match: 4. DNA of the CDR3: TGTGCCAGCAGCTTTCGGGGGGGTTTCTACGAGCAGTACGTC. It encodes CASSFRGGFYEQYV.